Presented here are 32 T cell receptor beta chains from one specimen sequenced in a study of beta chain features in type 1 diabetes (dated 2018 in TCRdb). No antigen is known for these receptors. The paper as a whole reports these results and caveats: Type 1 diabetes patients showed a moderate but significant shortening of TCRB CDR3 length in all four CD4+ subsets.

The library relied on the immunoSEQ multiplex PCR assay. All of the isolated RNA was reverse transcribed with the High Capacity cDNA Reverse Transcription Kit, so expressed TCRB transcripts were sequenced. Entries here come from immuneACCESS through TCRdb and include only in-frame sequences with V and J called. Some clones fail to appear in such tables; in the studies checked, an unresolved V gene covers under half of the shortfall, and the cause of the remainder is unknown. In all, the sample holds 150,000 to 200,000 clones, and about 63% of those were seen once. 0.08% to 0.09% of the sample is taken by the ten largest. The sequenced sample was naive CD4+ T cells from blood. The cell subset or site label, read with the paper, signifies: true naive CD4+ T cells. Receptors were obtained from a man aged 25 to 45 with type 1 diabetes.

The J gene is TRBJ2-7, the V gene TRBV30; tentatively, D is TRBD2 (6 bases). CDR1 GTSNPN and CDR2 SVGIG come from the germline V gene (reference sequence). This CDR3 comprises 11 residues. V lost 8 bases and J lost 5, with 13 bases in between. The chain's CDR3 is CAGGNLNEQYF. The DNA for the CDR3 is TGTGCCGGGGGGAACCTTAACGAGCAGTACTTC.

This clone was seen more than once but under ten times. The chain is built from TRBV30 and TRBJ2-2; D remains unclear. Per the germline V gene, CDR1 is GTSNPN and CDR2 is SVGIG (reference sequence). Trimming took 3 bases from V and 5 from J, leaving 10 bases between them. This CDR3 region has 13 residues. The CDR3 bases are TGTGCCTGGAGAATCGGCTCTACCGGGGAGCTGTTTTTT. Translation: CAWRIGSTGELFF.

The sample holds a few counts of this clone. The CDR3 here is CAWTAGVGEKLFF. CDR3 sequence (DNA): TGTGCCTGGACGGCGGGGGTCGGTGAAAAACTGTTTTTT. The V call is TRBV30, the J call TRBJ1-4; TRBD1 is a possible D gene (5 bases). The CDR3 has 13 residues. Per the germline V gene, CDR1 is GTSNPN and CDR2 is SVGIG (reference sequence). The V end lost 4 bases, the J end lost 7 bases, and 13 bases lay between the germline ends.

This clone was picked up a small number of times. The rearrangement links TRBV7-9 to TRBJ2-5, with 10 bases identical to TRBD2. Losses at the gene ends were 5 bases for V and 1 base for J; bases not matched to a gene: 10. Germline assignment: CDR1 SEHNR and CDR2 FQNEAQ (reference sequence). CDR3 length: 17 residues. DNA for the CDR3: TGTGCCAGCAGCCCACGGACTAGCGGAGCGGTCCAAGAGACCCAGTACTTC. It yields the protein CASSPRTSGAVQETQYF.

This clone was seen a single time. The chain recombines TRBV29-1 with TRBJ1-3; TRBD1 aligns across 7 bases. Trimming at V came to 4 bases and at J to 4 bases, leaving 4 bases not matched to a gene. The CDR3 sequence is 13 residues long. Germline-derived CDR1 and CDR2 are SQVTM and ANQGSEA. The CDR3: CSVGGTVGNTIYF. CDR3 nucleotides: TGCAGCGTTGGAGGGACAGTAGGAAACACCATATATTTT.

This clone was found a few times. The chain is built from TRBV29-1 and TRBJ2-3; no firm D call. V lost 4 bases to trimming and J lost 0 bases, with 8 bases between them. Germline V lookup: CDR1 SQVTM, CDR2 ANQGSEA. CDR3 length: 13 amino acids. CDR3 sequence reads: CSVGHSSTDTQYF. The DNA for the CDR3 is TGCAGCGTTGGACACTCTAGCACAGATACGCAGTATTTT.

V usage is TRBV29-1 and J usage is TRBJ2-7; 8 nucleotides match TRBD1. The CDR3 is made up of 13 amino acids. The junction had 7 bases not matched to a gene; V was cut back by 7 bases and J by 2 bases. The V gene's germline CDR1 is SQVTM and CDR2 ANQGSEA. The CDR3 sequence is CSARGQRTYEQYF. CDR3 nucleotides: TGCAGCGCCAGGGGGCAAAGGACCTACGAGCAGTACTTC.

The gene calls are TRBV9 and TRBJ2-1, with 7 bases that match TRBD1. J lost 4 bases, V lost 2 bases, and 3 bases had no gene match. This CDR3 region has 14 residues. In germline, CDR1 is SGDLS, CDR2 YYNGEE. The CDR3 sequence: CASSVETGYNEQFF. In DNA, the CDR3 is TGTGCCAGCAGCGTGGAGACAGGGTACAATGAGCAGTTCTTC.

The V and J genes are TRBV29-1 and TRBJ1-1, with D maybe TRBD1 (6 bases). CDR3 length: 12 amino acids. Germline V gives CDR1 SQVTM, CDR2 ANQGSEA. Trimming left V 6 bases short and J 5 bases short, with 13 bases between. The CDR3 bases are TGCAGCGTCGCCACTGGACAGACTGAAGCTTTCTTT. Translation gives CSVATGQTEAFF.

V and J are TRBV9 and TRBJ1-3; 12 bases are a match to TRBD1. With 4 bases clipped from V and 4 bases from J, the junction kept 6 bases outside the gene matches. Germline-derived CDR1 and CDR2 are SGDLS and YYNGEE. The CDR3 runs to 16 residues. CDR3 region: CASSNPGQGAGNTIYF. CDR3 nucleotides: TGTGCCAGCAGCAACCCGGGACAGGGGGCCGGAAACACCATATATTTT.

The chain links TRBV10-3 to TRBJ2-5; D gene uncertain. The CDR3 runs to 11 residues. V lost 6 bases and J 2 bases, leaving 4 bases between the germline ends. CDR1 is ENHRY, CDR2 SYGVKD, per germline. The CDR3 region has the DNA TGTGCCATCAGAGGGCAAGAGACCCAGTACTTC. It codes for CAIRGQETQYF.

This clone has only a few counts. The chain employs TRBV5-1 and TRBJ1-6, with D maybe TRBD1 (6 bases). The CDR3 runs 14 residues. With 0 bases removed from V and 9 bases from J, the gap between germline ends came to 10 bases. Germline values: CDR1 SGHRS, CDR2 YFSETQ. The CDR3 protein is CASSLAGQGSPLHF. The CDR3 nucleotides read TGCGCCAGCAGCTTGGCGGGACAAGGTTCACCCCTCCACTTT.

V is TRBV27 and J is TRBJ2-6, with 9 bases aligning to TRBD2. V shed 5 bases, J shed 3 bases, and the junction held 8 bases outside the gene matches. This CDR3 region has 17 residues. The V gene's germline CDR1 is MNHEY and CDR2 SMNVEV (reference sequence). The CDR3 DNA sequence: TGTGCCAGCAGTAGCGCGGGACTAGCCCTTGGGGCCAACGTCCTGACTTTC. Translation: CASSSAGLALGANVLTF. Together with reference TRBV27 and TRBJ2-6, the CDR3 gives the full variable domain: EAQVTQNPRYLITVTGKKLTVTCSQNMNHEYMSWYRQDPGLGLRQIYYSMNVEVTDKGDVPEGYKVSRKEKRNFPLILESPSPNQTSLYFCASSSAGLALGANVLTFGAGSRLTVL.

The CDR3 is CASSLVVPFQETQYF. The CDR3, as DNA: TGTGCCAGCAGCTTAGTGGTTCCGTTCCAAGAGACCCAGTACTTC. The chain links TRBV7-2 to TRBJ2-5; D is uncertain. This CDR3 has 15 amino acids. V was shortened by 1 base and J by 1 base, with 10 bases between the two germline ends. Germline values: CDR1 SGHTA, CDR2 FQGNSA.

A few counts support this clone. The genes are TRBV25-1 and TRBJ2-3; unclear D gene. The germline gives CDR1 MGHDK, CDR2 SYGVNS. This CDR3 has 15 amino acids. Trimming took off 2 bases at V and 0 bases at J, with 9 bases between the two ends. CDR3 in DNA: TGTGCCAGCAGTGAACCAAGGCGTAGCACAGATACGCAGTATTTT. It is translated as CASSEPRRSTDTQYF.

This chain joins TRBV13 and TRBJ2-7, with 8 bases identical to TRBD1. The CDR3 covers 14 residues. Germline-derived CDR1 and CDR2 are PRHDT and FYEKMQ (reference sequence). Losses at the gene ends were 6 bases for V and 0 bases for J; bases not matched to a gene: 4. The chain's CDR3 is CASRRTGTSYEQYF. Written as DNA, the CDR3 is TGTGCCAGCAGACGGACAGGGACCTCCTACGAGCAGTACTTC.

The CDR3 DNA sequence: TGTGCCTGGAGTGTAGGGAGGGATAATCAGCCCCAGCATTTT. The encoded protein is CAWSVGRDNQPQHF. The chain carries TRBV30 and TRBJ1-5; D call uncertain. The germline CDR1 and CDR2 sequences are GTSNPN and SVGIG (reference sequence). Trimming removed 0 bases at V and 4 bases at J, with 10 bases between. The CDR3 is 14 residues long.

The CDR3 coding sequence is TGCAGCGTAGCAACCGGGACAGTTTCCTACGAGCAGTACTTC. It yields the protein CSVATGTVSYEQYF. V gene TRBV29-1 combines with J gene TRBJ2-7; 7 bases map to TRBD1. The CDR3 has 14 residues. V gave up 6 bases and J gave up 1 base; unmatched junction bases: 9. Germline CDR1 reads SQVTM; CDR2 reads ANQGSEA.

V gene TRBV29-1 combines with J gene TRBJ1-6; D unclear. V lost 5 bases and J lost 5, with 16 bases in between. The CDR3 loop spans 15 amino acids. The germline CDR1 and CDR2 sequences are SQVTM and ANQGSEA. CDR3 nucleotides: TGCAGCGTTACCGGACCGGGAGCCAATAATTCACCCCTCCACTTT. It specifies CSVTGPGANNSPLHF.

V usage is TRBV7-2 and J usage is TRBJ1-4; the D is unclear. CDR3 length: 16 amino acids. Trimming cost V 5 bases and J 8 bases, with 21 bases left between them. Per germline, CDR1 SGHTA and CDR2 FQGNSA. In DNA form, the CDR3 reads TGTGCCAGCAGCCCCGGGGAGCGGGGTTTAGGAGAAAAACTGTTTTTT. Its protein product is CASSPGERGLGEKLFF.

This chain joins TRBV28 and TRBJ1-6; D uncertain. Trimming took 6 bases from V and 11 from J, leaving 20 bases between them. CDR1 and CDR2 (germline): MDHEN, SYDVKM. The CDR3 consists of 15 residues. In nucleotides, the CDR3 is TGTGCCAGCAGACCGGTACGGGTCCGGGATACACCCCTCCACTTT. This encodes CASRPVRVRDTPLHF.

This clone appeared a few times. This rearrangement joins TRBV25-1 to TRBJ2-7; 7 nucleotides align to TRBD1. Germline V gene sequence: CDR1 MGHDK, CDR2 SYGVNS. The V segment lost 3 bases and the J segment 2 bases; nucleotides outside the gene matches: 4. The CDR3 loop spans 14 amino acids. The CDR3 loop is CASSDGTVTYEQYF. CDR3 nucleotide sequence: TGTGCCAGCAGTGACGGGACAGTGACCTACGAGCAGTACTTC.

The CDR3 loop is CASSQSDRGGNEKLFF. The CDR3 nucleotides are TGCGCCAGCAGTCAATCTGACCGGGGCGGAAATGAAAAACTGTTTTTT. V usage is TRBV23-1 and J usage is TRBJ1-4, with D perhaps TRBD1 (5 bases). TRBV23-1 is an ORF, and what it does is uncertain. The CDR3 has 16 amino acids. V lost 0 bases to trimming and J lost 5 bases, with 13 bases between them.

About this clone itself: Other DNA sequences in the same sample also yield this CDR3. V gene TRBV7-9 combines with J gene TRBJ2-3; D remains ambiguous. This CDR3 has 11 residues. The V gene's germline CDR1 is SEHNR and CDR2 FQNEAQ (reference sequence). V shed 5 bases and J shed 3 bases, with 3 bases lying between them. CDR3 nucleotides: TGTGCCAGCAGCCTAACAGATACGCAGTATTTT. Translating it yields CASSLTDTQYF. Looking up the rest from reference TRBV7-9 and TRBJ2-3 gives the full variable domain: DTGVSQNPRHKITKRGQNVTFRCDPISEHNRLYWYRQTLGQGPEFLTYFQNEAQLEKSRLLSDRFSAERPKGSFSTLEIQRTEQGDSAMYLCASSLTDTQYFGPGTRLTVL.

The chain couples TRBV30 to TRBJ1-2, with D uncertain. Between the trimmed V and J ends, which lost 4 bases and 7 bases, there was a span of 22 bases. Germline values: CDR1 GTSNPN, CDR2 SVGIG (reference sequence). The CDR3 consists of 15 residues. CDR3 sequence: CAWKGVSSFMSGYTF. CDR3 DNA sequence: TGTGCCTGGAAAGGTGTCAGTTCCTTTATGAGTGGCTACACCTTC.

The chain links TRBV15 to TRBJ2-7, with D maybe TRBD1 (5 bases). The CDR3 extends over 14 amino acids. Germline CDR1 LNHNV, CDR2 YYDKDF (reference sequence). V was trimmed by 1 base and J by 5 bases, leaving 12 bases between them. The CDR3 sequence: CATSRVPRDNEQYF. CDR3 sequence (DNA): TGTGCCACCAGCAGAGTCCCCAGGGATAACGAGCAGTACTTC.

This clone appeared once. This chain uses TRBV9 with TRBJ1-6, with D perhaps TRBD1 (5 bases). Trimming left V 5 bases short and J 9 bases short, with 15 bases between. From germline, CDR1 is SGDLS and CDR2 YYNGEE. The CDR3 spans 14 residues. In nucleotides, the CDR3 is TGTGCCAGCAGGAGAGATGGGGGAGGTTCACCCCTCCACTTT. Translated, it gives CASRRDGGGSPLHF.

This clone was picked up a small number of times. This chain connects TRBV29-1 to TRBJ1-1; D gene unclear. The CDR3 runs to 12 residues. The germline V and J ends were trimmed by 6 bases and 0 bases, with 8 bases remaining between them. Per germline, CDR1 SQVTM and CDR2 ANQGSEA. CDR3 region: CSVADLNTEAFF. The CDR3 coding sequence is TGCAGCGTCGCCGACCTGAACACTGAAGCTTTCTTT.

The gene calls are TRBV20-1 and TRBJ1-1; TRBD1 might be the D (5 bases). The CDR3 is 11 amino acids. V lost 7 bases and J lost 3, with 9 bases in between. Germline V gene lookup returns CDR1 DFQATT and CDR2 SNEGSKA (reference sequence). This CDR3 is CSGQGDTEAFF. In nucleotides, the CDR3 is TGCAGTGGGCAGGGTGACACTGAAGCTTTCTTT.

The V and J genes are TRBV29-1 and TRBJ2-2; the D is unclear. The CDR3 is 13 amino acids. CDR1 is SQVTM, CDR2 ANQGSEA, per germline. V lost 3 bases and J 1 base, leaving 6 bases between the germline ends. The DNA of the CDR3 is TGCAGCGTTGACTCACTGAACACCGGGGAGCTGTTTTTT. This sequence encodes CSVDSLNTGELFF.

The V gene is TRBV7-9, the J gene TRBJ2-3, with 7 bases lining up with TRBD1. After removal of 5 bases from V and 1 base from J, the junction contained 0 bases not matched to a gene. The CDR3 runs 13 residues. Germline CDR1 SEHNR, CDR2 FQNEAQ (reference sequence). CDR3 amino acids: CASSGQGTDTQYF. In DNA form, the CDR3 reads TGTGCCAGCAGCGGACAGGGCACAGATACGCAGTATTTT.

This clone is a singleton in its sample. This chain connects TRBV7-2 to TRBJ2-4; 8 bases line up with TRBD2. Per the germline V gene, CDR1 is SGHTA and CDR2 is FQGNSA. The CDR3 loop spans 14 amino acids. V lost 4 bases, J lost 6 bases, and 5 bases stayed unmatched. CDR3 region: CASSSTGLVNIQYF. DNA for the CDR3: TGTGCCAGCAGCTCCACGGGACTAGTAAACATTCAGTACTTC.